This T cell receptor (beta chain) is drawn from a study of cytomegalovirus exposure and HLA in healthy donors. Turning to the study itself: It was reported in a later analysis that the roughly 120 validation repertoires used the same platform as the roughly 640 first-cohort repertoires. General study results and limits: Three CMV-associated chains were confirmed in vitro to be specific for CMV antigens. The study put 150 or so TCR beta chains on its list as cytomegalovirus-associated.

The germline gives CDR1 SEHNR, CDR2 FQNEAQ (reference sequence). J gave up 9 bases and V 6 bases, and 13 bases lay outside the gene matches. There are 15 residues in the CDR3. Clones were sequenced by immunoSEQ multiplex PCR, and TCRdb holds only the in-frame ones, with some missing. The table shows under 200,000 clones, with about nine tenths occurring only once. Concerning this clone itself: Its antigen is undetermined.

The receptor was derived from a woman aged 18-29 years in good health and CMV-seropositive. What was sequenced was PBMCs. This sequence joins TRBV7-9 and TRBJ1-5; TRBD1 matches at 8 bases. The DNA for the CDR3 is TGTGCCAGCAGTCGGGGGGACAGGATCAATGGGCCCCAGCATTTT. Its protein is CASSRGDRINGPQHF.